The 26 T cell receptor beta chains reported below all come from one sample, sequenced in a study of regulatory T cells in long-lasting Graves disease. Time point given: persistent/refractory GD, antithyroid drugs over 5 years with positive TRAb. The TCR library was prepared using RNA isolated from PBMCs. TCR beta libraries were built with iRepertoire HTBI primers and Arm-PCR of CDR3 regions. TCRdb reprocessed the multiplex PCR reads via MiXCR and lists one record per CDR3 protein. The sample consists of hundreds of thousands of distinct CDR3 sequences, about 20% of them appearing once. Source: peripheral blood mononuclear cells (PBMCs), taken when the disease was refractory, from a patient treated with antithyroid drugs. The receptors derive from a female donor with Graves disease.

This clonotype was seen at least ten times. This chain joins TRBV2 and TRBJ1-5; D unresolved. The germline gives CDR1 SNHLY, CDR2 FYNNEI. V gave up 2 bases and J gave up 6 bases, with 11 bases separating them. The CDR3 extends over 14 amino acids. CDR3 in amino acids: CASSESWVAQPQHF. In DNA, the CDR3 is TGTGCCAGCAGTGAATCATGGGTTGCTCAGCCCCAGCATTTT.

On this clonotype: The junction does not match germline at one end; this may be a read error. The CDR3 sequence: CATSPRDRGREDLTDTQYF. The CDR3, as DNA: TGTGCCACCAGTCCCCGGGACAGGGGGCGGGAGGACCTCACAGATACGCAGTATTTT. V gene TRBV10-3 combines with J gene TRBJ2-3; 12 bases match TRBD1. The CDR3 extends over 19 amino acids. CDR1 and CDR2 (germline): ENHRY, SYGVKD.

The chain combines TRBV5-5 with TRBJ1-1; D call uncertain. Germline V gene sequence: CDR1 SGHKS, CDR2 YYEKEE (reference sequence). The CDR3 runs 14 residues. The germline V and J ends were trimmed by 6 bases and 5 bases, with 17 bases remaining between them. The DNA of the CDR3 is TGTGCCAGCACCGAGGCGAGTGTTGGGACTGAAGCTTTCTTT. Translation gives CASTEASVGTEAFF.

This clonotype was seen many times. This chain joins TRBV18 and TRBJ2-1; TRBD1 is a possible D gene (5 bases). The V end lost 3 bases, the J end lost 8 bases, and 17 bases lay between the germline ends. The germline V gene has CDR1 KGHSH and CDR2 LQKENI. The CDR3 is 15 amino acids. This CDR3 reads CASSPQLDNGDEQFF. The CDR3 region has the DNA TGTGCCAGCTCACCCCAGCTGGACAATGGCGATGAGCAGTTCTTC.

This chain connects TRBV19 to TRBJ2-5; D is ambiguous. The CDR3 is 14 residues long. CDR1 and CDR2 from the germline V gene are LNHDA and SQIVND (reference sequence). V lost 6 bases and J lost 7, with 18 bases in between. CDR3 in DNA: TGTGCCAGTAGACCCGCAGGAGTCCCAGGGACCCAGTACTTC. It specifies CASRPAGVPGTQYF. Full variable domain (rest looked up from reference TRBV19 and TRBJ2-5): DGGITQSPKYLFRKEGQNVTLSCEQNLNHDAMYWYRQDPGQGLRLIYYSQIVNDFQKGDIAEGYSVSREKKESFPLTVTSAQKNPTAFYLCASRPAGVPGTQYFGPGTRLLVL.

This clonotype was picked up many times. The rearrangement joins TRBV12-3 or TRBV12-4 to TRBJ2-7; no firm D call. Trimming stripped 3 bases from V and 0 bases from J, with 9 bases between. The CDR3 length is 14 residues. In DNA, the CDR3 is TGTGCCAGCAGTTTCCGCCTTAACTCCTACGAGCAGTACTTC. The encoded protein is CASSFRLNSYEQYF.

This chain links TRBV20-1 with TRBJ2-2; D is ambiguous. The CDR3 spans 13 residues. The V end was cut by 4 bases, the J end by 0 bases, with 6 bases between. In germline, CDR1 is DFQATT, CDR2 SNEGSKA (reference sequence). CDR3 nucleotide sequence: TGCAGTGCTACCCCCTCGAACACCGGGGAGCTGTTTTTT. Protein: CSATPSNTGELFF.

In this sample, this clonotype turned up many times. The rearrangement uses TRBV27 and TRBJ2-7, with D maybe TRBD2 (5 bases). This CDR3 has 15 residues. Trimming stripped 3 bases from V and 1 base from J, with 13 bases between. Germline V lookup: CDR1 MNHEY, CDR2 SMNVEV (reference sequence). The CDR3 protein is CASSLSPSGSYEQYF. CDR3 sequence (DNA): TGTGCCAGCAGTTTGAGCCCTTCGGGATCCTACGAGCAGTACTTC.

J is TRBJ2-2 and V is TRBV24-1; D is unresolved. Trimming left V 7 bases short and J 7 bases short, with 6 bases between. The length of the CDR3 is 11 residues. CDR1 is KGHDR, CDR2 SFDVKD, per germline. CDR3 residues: CATRACGELFF. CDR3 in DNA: TGTGCCACCAGGGCTTGCGGGGAGCTGTTTTTT.

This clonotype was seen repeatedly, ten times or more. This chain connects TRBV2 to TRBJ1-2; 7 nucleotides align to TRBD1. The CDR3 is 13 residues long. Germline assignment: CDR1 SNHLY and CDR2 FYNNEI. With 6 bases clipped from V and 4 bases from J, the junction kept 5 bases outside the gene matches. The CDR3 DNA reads TGTGCCAGCAGCGCCGACAGGGCCTATGGCTACACCTTC. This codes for CASSADRAYGYTF.

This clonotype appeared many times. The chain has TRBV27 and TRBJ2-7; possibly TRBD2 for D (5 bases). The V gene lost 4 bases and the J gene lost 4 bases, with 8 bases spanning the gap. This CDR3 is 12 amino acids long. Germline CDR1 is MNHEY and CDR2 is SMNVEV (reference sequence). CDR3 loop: CASSSREYEQYF. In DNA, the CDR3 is TGTGCCAGCAGTTCCCGGGAATACGAGCAGTACTTC.

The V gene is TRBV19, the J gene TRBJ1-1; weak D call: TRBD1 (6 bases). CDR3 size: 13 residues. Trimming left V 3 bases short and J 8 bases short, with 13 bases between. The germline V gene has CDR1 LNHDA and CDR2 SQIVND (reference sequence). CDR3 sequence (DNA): TGTGCCAGTAGTATCACAAACAGGGAGGAAGCTTTCTTT. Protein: CASSITNREEAFF. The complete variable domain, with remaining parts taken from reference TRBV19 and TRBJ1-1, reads DGGITQSPKYLFRKEGQNVTLSCEQNLNHDAMYWYRQDPGQGLRLIYYSQIVNDFQKGDIAEGYSVSREKKESFPLTVTSAQKNPTAFYLCASSITNREEAFFGQGTRLTVV.

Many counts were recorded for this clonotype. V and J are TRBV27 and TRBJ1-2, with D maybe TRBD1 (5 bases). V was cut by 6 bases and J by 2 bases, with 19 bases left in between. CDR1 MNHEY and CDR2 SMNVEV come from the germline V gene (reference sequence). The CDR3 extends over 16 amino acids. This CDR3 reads CASSLSGTLGNYGYTF. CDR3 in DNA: TGTGCCAGCAGCCTCTCCGGGACCCTAGGGAACTATGGCTACACCTTC.

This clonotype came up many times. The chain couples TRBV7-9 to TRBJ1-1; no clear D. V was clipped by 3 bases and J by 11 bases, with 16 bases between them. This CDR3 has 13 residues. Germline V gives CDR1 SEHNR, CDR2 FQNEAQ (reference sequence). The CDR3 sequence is CASSLLGSPVAFF. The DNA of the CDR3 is TGTGCCAGCAGCTTGTTGGGGTCTCCCGTCGCTTTCTTT.

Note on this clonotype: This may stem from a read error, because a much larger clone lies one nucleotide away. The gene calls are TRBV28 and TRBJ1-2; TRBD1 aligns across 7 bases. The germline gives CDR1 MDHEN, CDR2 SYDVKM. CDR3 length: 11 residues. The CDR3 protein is CANSPTGAVTF. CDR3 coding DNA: TGTGCCAACAGTCCAACAGGGGCCGTCACCTTC.

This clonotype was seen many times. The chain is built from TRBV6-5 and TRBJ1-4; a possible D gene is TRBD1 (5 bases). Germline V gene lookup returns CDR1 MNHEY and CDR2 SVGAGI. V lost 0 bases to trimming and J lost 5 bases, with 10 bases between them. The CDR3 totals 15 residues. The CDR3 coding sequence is TGTGCCAGCAGTTACTCGGGGGTAGAGAATGAAAAACTGTTTTTT. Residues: CASSYSGVENEKLFF.

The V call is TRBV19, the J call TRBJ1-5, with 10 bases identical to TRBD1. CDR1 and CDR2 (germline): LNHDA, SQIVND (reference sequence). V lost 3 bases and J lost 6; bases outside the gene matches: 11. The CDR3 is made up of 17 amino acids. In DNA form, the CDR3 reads TGTGCCAGTAGTATTCTGGACAGGGGGGCGAAGGGTCAGCCCCAGCATTTT. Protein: CASSILDRGAKGQPQHF.

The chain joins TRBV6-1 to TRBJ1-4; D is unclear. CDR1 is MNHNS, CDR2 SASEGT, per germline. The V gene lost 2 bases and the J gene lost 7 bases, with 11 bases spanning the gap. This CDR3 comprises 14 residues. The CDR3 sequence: CASSESTWGEKLFF. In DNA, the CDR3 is TGTGCCAGCAGTGAATCGACTTGGGGTGAAAAACTGTTTTTT.

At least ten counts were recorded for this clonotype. In DNA form, the CDR3 reads TGTGCCAGCAGTAGTGACAGCCTGAACACTGAAGCTTTCTTT. It yields the protein CASSSDSLNTEAFF. The J gene is TRBJ1-1, the V gene TRBV27; D is possibly TRBD1 (5 bases). Germline CDR1 and CDR2: MNHEY and SMNVEV (reference sequence). With 5 bases removed from V and 0 bases from J, the gap between germline ends came to 10 bases. The CDR3 length is 14 residues.

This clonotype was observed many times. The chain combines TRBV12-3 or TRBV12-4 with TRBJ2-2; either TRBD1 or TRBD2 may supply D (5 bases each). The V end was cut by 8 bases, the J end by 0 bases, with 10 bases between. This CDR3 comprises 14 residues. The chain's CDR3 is CASLWGSNTGELFF. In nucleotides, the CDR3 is TGTGCCAGCCTCTGGGGGTCGAACACCGGGGAGCTGTTTTTT.

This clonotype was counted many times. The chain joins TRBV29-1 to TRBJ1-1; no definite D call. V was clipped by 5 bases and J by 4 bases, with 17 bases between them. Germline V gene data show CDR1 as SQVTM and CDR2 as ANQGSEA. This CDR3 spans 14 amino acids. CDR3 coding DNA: TGCAGCGTTTTTCGGAGCTCATCGGCCACTGAAGCTTTCTTT. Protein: CSVFRSSSATEAFF.

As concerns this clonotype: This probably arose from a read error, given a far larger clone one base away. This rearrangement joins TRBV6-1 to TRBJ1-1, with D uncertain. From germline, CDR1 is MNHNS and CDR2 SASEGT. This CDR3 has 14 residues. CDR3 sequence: CASSFTVGNTEALF. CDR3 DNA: TGTGCCAGCAGCTTCACCGTGGGGAACACTGAAGCTCTCTTT.

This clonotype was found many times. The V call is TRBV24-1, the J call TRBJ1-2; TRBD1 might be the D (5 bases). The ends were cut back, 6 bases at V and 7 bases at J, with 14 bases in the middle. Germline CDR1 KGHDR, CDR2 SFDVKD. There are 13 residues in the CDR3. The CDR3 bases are TGTGCCACCAGTTATGGGGCGCGGACTGGCTACACCTTC. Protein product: CATSYGARTGYTF.

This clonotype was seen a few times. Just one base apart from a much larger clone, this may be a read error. CDR3 nucleotide sequence: TGTGCCTGGAGTCCGCCAGGACAGTCGAACACTGAAGCTTTCTTT. Its protein product is CAWSPPGQSNTEAFF. This chain connects TRBV30 to TRBJ1-1, with D perhaps TRBD1 (6 bases). There are 15 residues in the CDR3. Germline assignment: CDR1 GTSNPN and CDR2 SVGIG (reference sequence). The germline V and J ends were trimmed by 2 bases and 1 base, with 14 bases remaining between them.

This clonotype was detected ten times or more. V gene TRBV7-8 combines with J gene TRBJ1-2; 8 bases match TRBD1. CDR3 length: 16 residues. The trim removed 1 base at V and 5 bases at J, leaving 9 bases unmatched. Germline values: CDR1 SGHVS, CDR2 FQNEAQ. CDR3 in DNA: TGTGCCAGCAGCTTAGGTGCCAGGGGGCTCTCGTATGGCTACACCTTC. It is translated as CASSLGARGLSYGYTF.

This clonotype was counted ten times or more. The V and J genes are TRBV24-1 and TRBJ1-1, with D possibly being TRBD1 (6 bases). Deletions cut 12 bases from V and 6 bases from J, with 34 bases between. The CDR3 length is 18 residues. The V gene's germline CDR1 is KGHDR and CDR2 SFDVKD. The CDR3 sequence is CAATRGNRARTWQAEAFF. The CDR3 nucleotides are TGTGCCGCTACCCGGGGTAACAGGGCTCGAACCTGGCAAGCTGAAGCTTTCTTT.